The rows below give T cell receptor beta chains drawn from one sample of a study of early T cells in non-severe SARS-CoV-2 infection. TCRdb fed the 5' RACE reads into MiXCR, producing one record per CDR3 protein. The sample has about 69,000 distinct CDR3 sequences; roughly 4.8% are singletons. The input for sequencing was whole blood, taken at baseline. Receptors were obtained from an adult who was a healthcare worker with PCR-confirmed SARS-CoV-2 infection or an uninfected control (not recorded which). The donor label of this sample is uncertain. Both conserved end residues are part of each CDR3. A D gene is named only where the DNA matches it firmly. Where a row states a size, it is once, few, many or the class of an expanded clone; other rows omit it.

CDR3: CASSLQGVYEQYF
DNA: TGTGCCAGCAGTTTACAGGGGGTGTACGAGCAGTACTTC
V: TRBV12-3/TRBV12-4
D: TRBD1
J: TRBJ2-7
size: many

CDR3: CALYPGRTKNDGYTF
DNA: TGTGCCCTCTATCCGGGACGAACGAAGAATGATGGCTACACCTTC
V: TRBV6-1
D: NA
J: TRBJ1-2
size: few

CDR3: CASSWKDNSPLHF
DNA: TGCGCCAGCTCCTGGAAGGATAATTCACCCCTCCACTTT
V: TRBV10-1
D: NA
J: TRBJ1-6
size: NA

CDR3: CASTPGPSLMNTEAFF
DNA: TGCGCCAGCACTCCGGGGCCCTCGTTAATGAACACTGAAGCTTTCTTT
V: TRBV5-1
D: NA
J: TRBJ1-1
size: many

CDR3: CASSPEGTLLEYGYTF
DNA: TGTGCCAGCAGCCCGGAGGGGACACTCCTGGAGTATGGCTACACCTTC
V: TRBV7-6
D: NA
J: TRBJ1-2
size: many

CDR3: CASRGLGGPLFF
DNA: TGTGCCAGCAGGGGGTTGGGGGGACCTTTGTTTTTT
V: TRBV27
D: NA
J: TRBJ1-4
size: many

CDR3: CASSSALAGGPTGELFF
DNA: TGTGCCAGCAGTTCCGCTCTAGCGGGGGGGCCCACCGGGGAGCTGTTTTTT
V: TRBV6-5
D: TRBD2
J: TRBJ2-2
size: many

CDR3: CASSPSGTANQPQHF
DNA: TGTGCCAGCAGCCCTTCCGGGACAGCAAATCAGCCCCAGCATTTT
V: TRBV27
D: TRBD1
J: TRBJ1-5
size: few

CDR3: CASRLDRAGANVLTF
DNA: TGCGCCAGCCGCCTTGACAGGGCTGGGGCCAACGTCCTGACTTTC
V: TRBV5-1
D: TRBD1
J: TRBJ2-6
size: NA

CDR3: CASSLPGTGPYEQYF
DNA: TGTGCCAGCAGCTTACCCGGGACAGGACCCTACGAGCAGTACTTC
V: TRBV7-9
D: TRBD1
J: TRBJ2-7
size: few

CDR3: CASRHSGTGVGDTQYF
DNA: TGTGCCAGCAGACACTCTGGGACAGGGGTAGGAGATACGCAGTATTTT
V: TRBV6-5
D: TRBD1
J: TRBJ2-3
size: many